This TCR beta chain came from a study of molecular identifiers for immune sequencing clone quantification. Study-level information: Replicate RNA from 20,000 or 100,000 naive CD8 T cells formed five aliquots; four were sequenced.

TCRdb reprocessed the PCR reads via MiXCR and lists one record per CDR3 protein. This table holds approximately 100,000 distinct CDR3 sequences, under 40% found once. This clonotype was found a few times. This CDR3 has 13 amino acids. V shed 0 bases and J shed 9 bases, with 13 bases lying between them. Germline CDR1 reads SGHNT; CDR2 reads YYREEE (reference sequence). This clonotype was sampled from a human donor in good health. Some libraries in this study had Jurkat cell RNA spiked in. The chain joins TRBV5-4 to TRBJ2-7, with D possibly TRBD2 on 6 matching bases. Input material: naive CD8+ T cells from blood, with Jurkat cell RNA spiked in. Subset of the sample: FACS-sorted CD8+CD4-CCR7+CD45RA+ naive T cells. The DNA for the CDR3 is TGTGCCAGCAGCTTGGGGTCGGAGCGGGTGCAGTACTTC. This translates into CASSLGSERVQYF.